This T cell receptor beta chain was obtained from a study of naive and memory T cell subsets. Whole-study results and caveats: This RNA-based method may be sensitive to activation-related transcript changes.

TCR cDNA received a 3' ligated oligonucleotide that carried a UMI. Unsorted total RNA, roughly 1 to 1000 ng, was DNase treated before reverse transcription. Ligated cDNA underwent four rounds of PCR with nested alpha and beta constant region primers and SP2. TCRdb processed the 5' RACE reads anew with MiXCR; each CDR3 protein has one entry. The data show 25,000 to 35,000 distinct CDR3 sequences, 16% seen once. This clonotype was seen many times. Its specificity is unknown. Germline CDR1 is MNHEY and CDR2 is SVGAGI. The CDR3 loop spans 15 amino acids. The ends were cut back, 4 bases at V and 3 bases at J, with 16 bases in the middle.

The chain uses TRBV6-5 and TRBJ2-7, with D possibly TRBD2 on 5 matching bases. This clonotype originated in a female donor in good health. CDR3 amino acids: CASSSGAAGGYEQYF. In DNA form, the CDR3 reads TGTGCCAGCAGTTCCGGAGCGGCAGGCGGCTACGAGCAGTACTTC.